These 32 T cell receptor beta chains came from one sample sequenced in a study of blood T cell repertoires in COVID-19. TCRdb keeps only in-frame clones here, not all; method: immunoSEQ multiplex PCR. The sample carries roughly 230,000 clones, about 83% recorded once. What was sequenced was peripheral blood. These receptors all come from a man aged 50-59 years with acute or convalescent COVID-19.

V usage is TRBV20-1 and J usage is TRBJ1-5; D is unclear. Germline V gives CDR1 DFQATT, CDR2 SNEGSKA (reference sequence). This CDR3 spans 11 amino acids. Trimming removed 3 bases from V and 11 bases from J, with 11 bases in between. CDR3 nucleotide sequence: TGCAGTGCTAGGGACGCGGAGGCCCAGCATTTT. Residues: CSARDAEAQHF.

CDR3 amino acids: CASSPRSSGGSSYNEQFF. The CDR3 region has the DNA TGTGCCAGCAGCCCGAGATCTAGCGGGGGTAGCTCCTACAATGAGCAGTTCTTC. The gene calls are TRBV11-2 and TRBJ2-1; 10 bases are shared with TRBD2. CDR1 SGHAT and CDR2 FQNNGV come from the germline V gene. Trimming cost V 5 bases and J 0 bases; bases outside gene matches: 10. CDR3 length: 18 residues.

For the CDR3, the DNA is TGTGCCAGCACCCGGGGGGGATGGGAAAAACTGTTTTTT. Its protein is CASTRGGWEKLFF. The chain uses TRBV2 and TRBJ1-4; D possibly corresponds to TRBD1 (5 bases). CDR3 length equals 13 residues. CDR1 is SNHLY and CDR2 is FYNNEI in the germline V gene. V was clipped by 7 bases and J by 8 bases, with 14 bases between them.

The CDR3 region is CASSQEPGYTDTQYF. In DNA, the CDR3 is TGCGCCAGCAGCCAAGAGCCGGGATACACAGATACGCAGTATTTT. The chain uses TRBV4-1 and TRBJ2-3, with a weak D call TRBD2 (5 bases). In germline, CDR1 is MGHRA, CDR2 YSYEKL. The CDR3 spans 15 residues. With 0 bases removed from V and 2 bases from J, the gap between germline ends came to 9 bases.

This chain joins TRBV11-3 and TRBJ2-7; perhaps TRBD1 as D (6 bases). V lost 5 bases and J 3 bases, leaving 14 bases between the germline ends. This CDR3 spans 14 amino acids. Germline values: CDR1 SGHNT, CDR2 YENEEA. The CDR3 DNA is TGTGCCAGCAGCCATCGGACAGCGAACTACGAGCAGTACTTC. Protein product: CASSHRTANYEQYF.

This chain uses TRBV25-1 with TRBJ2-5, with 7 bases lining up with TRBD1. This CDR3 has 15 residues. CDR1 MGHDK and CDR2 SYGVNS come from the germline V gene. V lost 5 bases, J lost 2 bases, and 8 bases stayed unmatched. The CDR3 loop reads CASSRRNRGQETQYF. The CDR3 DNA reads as TGTGCCAGCAGTCGGCGGAACAGGGGACAAGAGACCCAGTACTTC.

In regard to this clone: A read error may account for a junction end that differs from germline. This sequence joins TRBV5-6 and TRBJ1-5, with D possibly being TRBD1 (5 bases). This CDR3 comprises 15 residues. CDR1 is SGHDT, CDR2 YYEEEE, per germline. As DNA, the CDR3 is TGTGCCCGCAGCTTGGGGGGAGGGGACGGGCAGCCCCAGCATTTT. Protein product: CARSLGGGDGQPQHF.

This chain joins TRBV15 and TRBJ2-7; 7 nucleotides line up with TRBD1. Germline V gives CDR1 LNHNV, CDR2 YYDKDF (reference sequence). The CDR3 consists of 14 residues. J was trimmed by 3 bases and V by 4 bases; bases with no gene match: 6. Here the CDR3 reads CATSTTDRVYEQYF. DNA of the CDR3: TGTGCCACCAGCACGACTGACAGGGTCTACGAGCAGTACTTC.

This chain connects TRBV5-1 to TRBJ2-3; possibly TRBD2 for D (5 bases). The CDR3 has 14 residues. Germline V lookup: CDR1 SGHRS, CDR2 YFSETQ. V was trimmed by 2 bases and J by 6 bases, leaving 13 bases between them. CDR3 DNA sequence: TGCGCCAGCAGCTTTTTGACCGGCGGGGATACGCAGTATTTT. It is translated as CASSFLTGGDTQYF.

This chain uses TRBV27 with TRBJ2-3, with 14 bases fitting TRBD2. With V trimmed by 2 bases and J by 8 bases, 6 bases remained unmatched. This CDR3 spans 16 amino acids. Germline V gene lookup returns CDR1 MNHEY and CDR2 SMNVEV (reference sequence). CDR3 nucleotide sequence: TGTGCCAGCAGTTTAAGGAGGGGGACTAGCGGGGGTACGCAGTATTTT. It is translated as CASSLRRGTSGGTQYF.

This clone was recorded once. DNA of the CDR3: TGTGCCAGCAGTACCATTGGAGGGCCGTCGATCGGGGAGCTGTTTTTT. Its protein product is CASSTIGGPSIGELFF. This sequence joins TRBV6-2 or TRBV6-3 and TRBJ2-2; perhaps TRBD2 as D (6 bases). CDR1 is MNHEY, CDR2 SVGEGT, per germline. The CDR3 is 16 residues long. V was trimmed by 5 bases and J by 7 bases, leaving 20 bases between them.

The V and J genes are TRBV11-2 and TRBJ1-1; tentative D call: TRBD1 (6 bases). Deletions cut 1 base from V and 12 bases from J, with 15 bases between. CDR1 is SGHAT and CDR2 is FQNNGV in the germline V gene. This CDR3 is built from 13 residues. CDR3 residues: CASSLGGTQQPFF. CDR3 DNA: TGTGCCAGCAGCTTAGGAGGGACACAACAACCTTTCTTT.

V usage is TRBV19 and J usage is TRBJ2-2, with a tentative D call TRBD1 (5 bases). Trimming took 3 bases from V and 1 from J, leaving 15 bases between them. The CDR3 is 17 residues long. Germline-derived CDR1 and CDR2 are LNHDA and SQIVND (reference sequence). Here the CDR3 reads CASSIGLAGQNTGELFF. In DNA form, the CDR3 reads TGTGCCAGTAGTATTGGCTTGGCAGGGCAGAACACCGGGGAGCTGTTTTTT.

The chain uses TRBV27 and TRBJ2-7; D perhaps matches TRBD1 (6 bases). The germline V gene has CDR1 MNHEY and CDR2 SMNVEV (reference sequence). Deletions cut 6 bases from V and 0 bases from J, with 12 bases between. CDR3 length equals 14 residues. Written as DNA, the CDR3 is TGTGCCAGCAGACCAAGGGACATCTCCTACGAGCAGTACTTC. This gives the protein CASRPRDISYEQYF.

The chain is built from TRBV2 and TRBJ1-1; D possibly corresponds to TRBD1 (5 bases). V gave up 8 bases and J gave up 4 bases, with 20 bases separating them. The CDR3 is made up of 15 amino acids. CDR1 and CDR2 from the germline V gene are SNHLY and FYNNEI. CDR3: CASVRREGVATEAFF. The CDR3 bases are TGTGCCAGCGTGAGGCGGGAAGGGGTGGCCACTGAAGCTTTCTTT. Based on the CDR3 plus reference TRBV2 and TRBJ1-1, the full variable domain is EPEVTQTPSHQVTQMGQEVILRCVPISNHLYFYWYRQILGQKVEFLVSFYNNEISEKSEIFDDQFSVERPDGSNFTLKIRSTKLEDSAMYFCASVRREGVATEAFFGQGTRLTVV.

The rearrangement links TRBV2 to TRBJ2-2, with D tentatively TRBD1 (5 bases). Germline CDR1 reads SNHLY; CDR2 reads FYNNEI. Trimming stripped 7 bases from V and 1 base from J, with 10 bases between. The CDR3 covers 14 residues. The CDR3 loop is CASTRGQNTGELFF. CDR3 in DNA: TGTGCCAGCACGAGAGGACAGAACACCGGGGAGCTGTTTTTT.

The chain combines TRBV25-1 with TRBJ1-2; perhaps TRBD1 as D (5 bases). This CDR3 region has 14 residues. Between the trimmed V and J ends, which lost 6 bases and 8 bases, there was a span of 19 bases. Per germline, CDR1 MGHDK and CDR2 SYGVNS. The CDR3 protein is CASRGLAGVGGYTF. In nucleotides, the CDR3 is TGTGCCAGCAGGGGACTGGCGGGGGTGGGAGGCTACACCTTC.

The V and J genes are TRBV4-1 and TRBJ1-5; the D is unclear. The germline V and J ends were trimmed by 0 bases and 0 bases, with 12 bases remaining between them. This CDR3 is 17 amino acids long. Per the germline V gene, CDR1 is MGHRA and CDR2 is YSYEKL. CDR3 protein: CASSQDGNLYSNQPQHF. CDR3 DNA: TGCGCCAGCAGCCAAGACGGGAATCTATATAGCAATCAGCCCCAGCATTTT.

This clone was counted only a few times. CDR3 DNA sequence: TGCGCCAGCAGCCCAATTCCCCAGGGCAGTGAGGGCTACACCTTC. Translating gives CASSPIPQGSEGYTF. The chain employs TRBV5-1 and TRBJ1-2; TRBD1 might be the D (5 bases). Germline V gene sequence: CDR1 SGHRS, CDR2 YFSETQ. The CDR3 has 15 amino acids. Trimming took off 4 bases at V and 8 bases at J, with 21 bases between the two ends. The full variable domain, its missing parts supplied by reference TRBV5-1 and TRBJ1-2, is KAGVTQTPRYLIKTRGQQVTLSCSPISGHRSVSWYQQTPGQGLQFLFEYFSETQRNKGNFPGRFSGRQFSNSRSEMNVSTLELGDSALYLCASSPIPQGSEGYTFGSGTRLTVV.

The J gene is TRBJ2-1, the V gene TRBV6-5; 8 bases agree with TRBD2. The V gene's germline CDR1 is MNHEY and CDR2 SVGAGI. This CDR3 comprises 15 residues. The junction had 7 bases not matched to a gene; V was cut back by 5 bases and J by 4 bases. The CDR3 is CASSTRGGGYNEQFF. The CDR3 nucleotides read TGTGCCAGCAGTACACGCGGCGGGGGGTACAATGAGCAGTTCTTC.

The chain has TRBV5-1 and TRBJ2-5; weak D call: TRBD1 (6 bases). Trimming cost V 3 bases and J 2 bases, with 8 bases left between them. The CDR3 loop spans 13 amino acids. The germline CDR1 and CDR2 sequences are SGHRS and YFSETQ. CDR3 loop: CASSSTGQETQYF. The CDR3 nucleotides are TGCGCCAGCAGCTCGACAGGACAAGAGACCCAGTACTTC.

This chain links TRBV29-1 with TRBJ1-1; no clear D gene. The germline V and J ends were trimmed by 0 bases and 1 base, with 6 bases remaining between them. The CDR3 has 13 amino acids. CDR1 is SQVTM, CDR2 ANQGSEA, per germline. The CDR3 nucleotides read TGCAGCGTTGAAGATGGAGGGAACACTGAAGCTTTCTTT. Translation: CSVEDGGNTEAFF.

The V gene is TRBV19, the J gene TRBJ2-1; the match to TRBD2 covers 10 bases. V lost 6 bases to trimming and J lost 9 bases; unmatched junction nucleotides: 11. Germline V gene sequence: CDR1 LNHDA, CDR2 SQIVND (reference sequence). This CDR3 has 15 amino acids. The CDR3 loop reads CASSSQAGGLSEQFF. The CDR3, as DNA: TGTGCCAGTAGCTCCCAAGCGGGGGGGCTGAGTGAGCAGTTCTTC.

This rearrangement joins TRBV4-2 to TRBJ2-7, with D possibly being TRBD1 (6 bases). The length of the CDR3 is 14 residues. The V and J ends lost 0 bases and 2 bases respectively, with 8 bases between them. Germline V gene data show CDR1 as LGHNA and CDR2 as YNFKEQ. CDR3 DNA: TGTGCCAGCAGCCAAGAGACAGGACCCTACGAGCAGTACTTC. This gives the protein CASSQETGPYEQYF.

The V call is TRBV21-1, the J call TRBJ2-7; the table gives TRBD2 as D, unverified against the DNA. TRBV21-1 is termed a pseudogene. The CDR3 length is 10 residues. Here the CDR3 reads CASLGYEQYF. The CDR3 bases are TGTGCCAGCCTCGGCTACGAGCAGTACTTC.

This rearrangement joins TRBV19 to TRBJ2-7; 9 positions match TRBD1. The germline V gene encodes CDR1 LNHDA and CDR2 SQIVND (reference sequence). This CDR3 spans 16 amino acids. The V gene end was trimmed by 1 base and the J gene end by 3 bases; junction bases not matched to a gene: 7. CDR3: CASSIVDRGAFYEQYF. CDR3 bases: TGTGCCAGTAGTATAGTCGACAGGGGGGCTTTCTACGAGCAGTACTTC.

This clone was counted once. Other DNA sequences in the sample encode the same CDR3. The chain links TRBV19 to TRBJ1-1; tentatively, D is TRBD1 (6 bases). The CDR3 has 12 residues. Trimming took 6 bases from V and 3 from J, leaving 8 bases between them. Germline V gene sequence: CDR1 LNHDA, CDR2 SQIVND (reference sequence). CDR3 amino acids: CASRQGYTEAFF. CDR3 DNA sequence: TGTGCCAGTAGACAGGGTTACACTGAAGCTTTCTTT.

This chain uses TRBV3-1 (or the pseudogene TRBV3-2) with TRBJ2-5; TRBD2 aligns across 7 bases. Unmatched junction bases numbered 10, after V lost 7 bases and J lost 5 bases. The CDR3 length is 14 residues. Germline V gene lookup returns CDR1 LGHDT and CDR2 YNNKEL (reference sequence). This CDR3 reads CASTSGGGWETQYF. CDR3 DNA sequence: TGTGCCAGCACCTCCGGGGGAGGGTGGGAGACCCAGTACTTC.

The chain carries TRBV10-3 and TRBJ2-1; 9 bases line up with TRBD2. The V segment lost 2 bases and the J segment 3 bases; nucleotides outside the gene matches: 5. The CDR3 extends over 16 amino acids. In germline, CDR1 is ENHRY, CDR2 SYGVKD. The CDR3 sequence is CAISEQASGNYNEQFF. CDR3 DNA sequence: TGTGCCATCAGTGAGCAGGCTAGCGGGAACTACAATGAGCAGTTCTTC.

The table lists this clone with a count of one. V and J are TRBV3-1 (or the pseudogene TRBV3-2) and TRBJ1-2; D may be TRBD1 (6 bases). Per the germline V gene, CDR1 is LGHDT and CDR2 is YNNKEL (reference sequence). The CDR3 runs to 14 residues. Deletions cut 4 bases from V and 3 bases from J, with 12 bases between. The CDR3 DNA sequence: TGTGCCAGCAGCCTCGGGGGGCCCCACTATGGCTACACCTTC. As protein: CASSLGGPHYGYTF.

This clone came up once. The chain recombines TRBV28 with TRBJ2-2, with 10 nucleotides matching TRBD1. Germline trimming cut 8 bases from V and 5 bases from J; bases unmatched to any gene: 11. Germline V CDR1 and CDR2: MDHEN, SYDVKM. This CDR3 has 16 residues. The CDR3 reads CASPPSGDRGTGELFF. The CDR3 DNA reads TGTGCCAGCCCTCCGTCCGGGGACAGGGGTACCGGGGAGCTGTTTTTT.

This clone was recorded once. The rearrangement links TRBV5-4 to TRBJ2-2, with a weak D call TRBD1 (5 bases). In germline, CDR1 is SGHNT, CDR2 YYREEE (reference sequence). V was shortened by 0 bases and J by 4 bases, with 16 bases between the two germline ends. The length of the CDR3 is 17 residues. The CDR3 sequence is CASSLGIWSGSTGELFF. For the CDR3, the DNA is TGTGCCAGCAGCTTGGGAATTTGGTCAGGGTCCACCGGGGAGCTGTTTTTT. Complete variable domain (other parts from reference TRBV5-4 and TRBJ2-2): ETGVTQSPTHLIKTRGQQVTLRCSSQSGHNTVSWYQQALGQGPQFIFQYYREEENGRGNFPPRFSGLQFPNYSSELNVNALELDDSALYLCASSLGIWSGSTGELFFGEGSRLTVL.